This T cell receptor beta chain was recovered during a study of CD8 T cells in ankylosing spondylitis. Overall study findings and caveats: According to the report, clones linked to the disease were significantly enriched in matched synovial fluid samples taken from ankylosing spondylitis patients.

The germline gives CDR1 SEHNR, CDR2 FQNEAQ (reference sequence). Trimming took off 0 bases at V and 16 bases at J, with 22 bases between the two ends. The CDR3 is 15 amino acids. This clonotype was counted between two and nine times. The antigen remains undetermined. TCRdb analysed the 5' RACE reads with MiXCR anew, one entry per CDR3 protein. The sample records about 140,000 distinct CDR3 sequences, about a third being singletons. Input material: synovial fluid, either unsorted or a sorted T cell fraction (not recorded which). This clonotype was obtained from a male donor with ankylosing spondylitis. The chain combines TRBV7-9 with TRBJ2-1; no reliable D call. The CDR3 bases are TGTGCCAGCAGCTTAGCGGGATCGAGAGACACGGCGAAATTCTTC. It is translated as CASSLAGSRDTAKFF.